This T cell receptor (beta chain) originates from a study of HIV-infected patients and healthy controls. Trimming removed 4 bases at V and 0 bases at J, with 14 bases between. Germline values: CDR1 SGHNT, CDR2 YYREEE (reference sequence). This CDR3 has 16 residues. One entry per CDR3 protein results from TCRdb running MiXCR on the 5' RACE reads. The sample gives tens of thousands of distinct CDR3 sequences, about a sixth of which show up once; 4.5% to 7% is in the top ten. This chain links TRBV5-4 with TRBJ2-1; possible D gene TRBD2, 6 bases. The receptor's source is a human donor in good health. The sequenced sample consisted of CD4+ T cells from blood. CDR3 in DNA: TGTGCCAGCAGCCCCTTCGCCGGGAGCTCCTACAATGAGCAGTTCTTC. Protein product: CASSPFAGSSYNEQFF.